This T cell receptor (beta chain) was identified during a study of cytomegalovirus exposure and HLA in healthy donors. The study's findings and limits: The study recorded over 150 TCR beta chains that were cytomegalovirus-associated.

This CDR3 is built from 15 residues. Germline V gene lookup returns CDR1 SEHNR and CDR2 FQNEAQ (reference sequence). Points on this clone: The antigen remains unidentified. The germline gene is not matched at one end of the junction; a read error may be the cause.

PCR used 60 Vbeta primers and 13 Jbeta primers. The repertoire was sequenced with immunoSEQ multiplex PCR; TCRdb's copy has only in-frame clones and lacks some. The sample consists of 160,000 or so clones, 72% of them appearing once. Source material: PBMCs. This TCR came from a human donor in good health. V and J are TRBV7-9 and TRBJ2-1; 8 nucleotides match TRBD1. CDR3 region: CSSSPIDRGRNEQFF. The CDR3 nucleotides read TGTTCCAGCAGTCCAATTGACAGGGGTCGCAATGAGCAGTTCTTC.